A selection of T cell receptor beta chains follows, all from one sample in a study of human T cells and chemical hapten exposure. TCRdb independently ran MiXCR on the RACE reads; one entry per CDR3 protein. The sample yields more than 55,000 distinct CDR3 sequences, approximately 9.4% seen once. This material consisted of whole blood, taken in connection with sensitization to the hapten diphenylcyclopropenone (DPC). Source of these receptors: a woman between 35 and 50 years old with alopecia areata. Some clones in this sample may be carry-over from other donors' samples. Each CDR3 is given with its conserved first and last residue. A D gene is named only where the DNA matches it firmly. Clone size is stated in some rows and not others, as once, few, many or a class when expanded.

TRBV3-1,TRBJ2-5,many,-,CASSQGTIKQETQYF,TGTGCCAGCAGCCAAGGAACTATAAAGCAAGAGACCCAGTACTTC
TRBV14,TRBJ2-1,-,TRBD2,CASSQETNLDGGAYNEQFF,TGTGCCAGCAGCCAAGAAACAAACTTAGACGGGGGGGCCTACAATGAGCAGTTCTTC
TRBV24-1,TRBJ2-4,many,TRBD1,CATSDWRGTEKAKNIQYF,TGTGCCACCAGTGATTGGAGAGGGACAGAGAAAGCCAAAAACATTCAGTACTTC
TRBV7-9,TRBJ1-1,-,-,CASGVGPTEAFF,TGTGCCAGCGGCGTCGGCCCAACTGAAGCTTTCTTT
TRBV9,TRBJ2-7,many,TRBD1,CASGGQGPYEQYF,TGTGCCAGCGGAGGACAGGGCCCCTACGAGCAGTACTTC
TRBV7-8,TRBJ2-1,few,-,CASSLGTRVSPYNEQFF,TGTGCCAGCAGCTTAGGAACCAGGGTGTCCCCCTACAATGAGCAGTTCTTC
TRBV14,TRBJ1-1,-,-,CASSHGDQEAFF,TGTGCCAGCAGCCATGGGGATCAGGAAGCTTTCTTT
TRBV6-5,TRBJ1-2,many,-,CASSRISGAGYGYTF,TGTGCCAGCAGCCGAATATCCGGGGCCGGCTATGGCTACACCTTC
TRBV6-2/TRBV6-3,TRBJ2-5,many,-,CASSPLLRGSVRETQYF,TGTGCCAGCAGTCCCTTGCTTAGGGGGTCGGTGCGAGAGACCCAGTACTTC
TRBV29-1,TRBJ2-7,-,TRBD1,CSVVDRGEQYF,TGCAGCGTTGTGGACAGGGGTGAGCAGTACTTC
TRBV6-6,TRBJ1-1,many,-,CASNFLLNTEAFF,TGTGCCAGCAATTTCCTTCTGAACACTGAAGCTTTCTTT
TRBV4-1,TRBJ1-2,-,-,CASSLRGLDYGYTF,TGCGCCAGCAGCCTTAGAGGCTTAGACTATGGCTACACCTTC
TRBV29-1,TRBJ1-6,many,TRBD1,CSAIPDSDRGVCSYNSPLHF,TGCAGCGCGATCCCTGACTCGGACAGGGGAGTCTGTTCCTATAATTCACCCCTCCACTTT
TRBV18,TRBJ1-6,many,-,CASSPDQFRASNSPLHF,TGTGCCAGCTCACCAGATCAGTTCAGGGCTAGTAATTCACCCCTCCACTTT
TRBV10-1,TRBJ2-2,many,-,CASRAGTATGELFF,TGCGCCAGCAGGGCGGGGACGGCCACCGGGGAGCTGTTTTTT
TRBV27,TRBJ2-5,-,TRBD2,CASSRATSVRQETQYF,TGTGCCAGCAGCCGAGCGACTAGCGTACGACAAGAGACCCAGTACTTC
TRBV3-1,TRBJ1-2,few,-,CASSPYLGDNYGYTF,TGTGCCAGCAGCCCTTACCTAGGGGATAACTATGGCTACACCTTC
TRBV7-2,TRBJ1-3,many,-,CASSSYLSGAGGNTIYF,TGTGCCAGCAGCTCCTACCTTTCGGGGGCCGGTGGAAACACCATATATTTT
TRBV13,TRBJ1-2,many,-,CASSSETDLFWSYTF,TGTGCCAGCAGCTCGGAAACCGACCTCTTCTGGAGCTACACCTTC
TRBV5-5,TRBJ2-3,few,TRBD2,CASSLVSGGSTDTQYF,TGTGCCAGCAGCTTGGTTAGCGGGGGCAGCACAGATACGCAGTATTTT
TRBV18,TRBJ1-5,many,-,CASSPRVPGQPQHF,TGTGCCAGCTCACCCAGGGTTCCGGGGCAGCCCCAGCATTTT
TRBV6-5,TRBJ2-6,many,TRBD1,CASSYKTGVGANVLTF,TGTGCCAGCAGTTACAAGACAGGGGTTGGGGCCAACGTCCTGACTTTC
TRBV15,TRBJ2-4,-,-,CATSSVGRANKNIQYF,TGTGCCACCAGCAGCGTGGGTAGAGCGAACAAAAACATTCAGTACTTC
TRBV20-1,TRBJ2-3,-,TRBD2,CSLAGENTDTQYF,TGCAGCTTAGCGGGGGAGAACACAGATACGCAGTATTTT
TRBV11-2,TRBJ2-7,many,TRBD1,CASSWDRYGIYEQYF,TGTGCCAGCAGCTGGGACAGGTACGGTATCTACGAGCAGTACTTC
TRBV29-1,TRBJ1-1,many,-,CSVEGDAGTEAFF,TGCAGCGTTGAAGGTGACGCCGGAACTGAAGCTTTCTTT
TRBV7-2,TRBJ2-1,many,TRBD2,CASSLLGLAGVYNEQFF,TGTGCCAGCAGCCTACTGGGACTAGCGGGGGTTTACAATGAGCAGTTCTTC
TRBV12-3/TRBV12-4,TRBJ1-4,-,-,CASSWLGGGEKLFF,TGTGCCAGCAGTTGGCTCGGGGGAGGGGAAAAACTGTTTTTT
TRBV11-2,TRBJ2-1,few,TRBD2,CASSLDRSGGANEQFF,TGTGCCAGCAGCTTAGATCGGAGCGGGGGGGCGAATGAGCAGTTCTTC
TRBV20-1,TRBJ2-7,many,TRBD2,CSALPLAELSYEQYF,TGCAGTGCCCTCCCTCTAGCGGAGCTCTCCTACGAGCAGTACTTC
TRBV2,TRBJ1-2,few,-,CASSEPSRRRGGRGYTF,TGTGCCAGCAGTGAGCCCTCCCGCCGACGGGGAGGACGTGGCTACACCTTC
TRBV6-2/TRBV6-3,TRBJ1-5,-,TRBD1,CASRQPGQLRPQHF,TGTGCCAGCAGACAACCGGGACAGCTTCGGCCCCAGCATTTT
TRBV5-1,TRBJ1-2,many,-,CASSWGTDGYTF,TGCGCCAGCAGCTGGGGGACGGACGGCTACACCTTC
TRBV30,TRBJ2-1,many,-,CACSRGYNEQFF,TGTGCCTGTTCGCGGGGTTACAATGAGCAGTTCTTC
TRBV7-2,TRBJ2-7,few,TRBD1,CASSRGDRGLGEQYF,TGTGCCAGCAGCCGGGGAGACAGGGGCCTTGGAGAGCAGTACTTC
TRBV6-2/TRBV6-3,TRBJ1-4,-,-,CATSRGAHEKLFF,TGTGCCACCTCCCGGGGGGCCCATGAAAAACTGTTTTTT
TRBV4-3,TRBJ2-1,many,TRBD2,CASSQGSSGGYEQFF,TGCGCCAGCAGCCAAGGGAGTAGCGGGGGATATGAGCAGTTCTTC
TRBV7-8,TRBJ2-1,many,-,CATSRGTLYNEQFF,TGTGCCACCAGCAGAGGGACTCTCTACAATGAGCAGTTCTTC
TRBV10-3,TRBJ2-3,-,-,CAISPGVSYTDTQYF,TGTGCCATCAGTCCAGGGGTGTCCTACACAGATACGCAGTATTTT
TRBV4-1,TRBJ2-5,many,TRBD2,CASSQAAQRGAGETQYF,TGCGCCAGCAGCCAAGCGGCGCAGCGGGGGGCCGGAGAGACCCAGTACTTC
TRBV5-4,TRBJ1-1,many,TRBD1,CASSYDRGLTEAFF,TGTGCCAGCAGCTATGACAGGGGGCTGACTGAAGCTTTCTTT
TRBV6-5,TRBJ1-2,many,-,CASSYGQNYGYTF,TGTGCCAGCAGTTACGGACAGAACTATGGCTACACCTTC
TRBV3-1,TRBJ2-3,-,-,CASSRGAGLTDTQYF,TGTGCCAGCAGCCGGGGAGCGGGCCTCACAGATACGCAGTATTTT
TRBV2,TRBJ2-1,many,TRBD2,CASSALAGTYNEQFF,TGTGCCAGCAGTGCGCTAGCGGGGACCTACAATGAGCAGTTCTTC
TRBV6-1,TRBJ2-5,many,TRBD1,CASSIDRVRRETQYF,TGTGCCAGCAGTATTGACAGGGTGAGGAGGGAGACCCAGTACTTC
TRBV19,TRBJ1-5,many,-,CASSTWGGPVNQPQHF,TGTGCCAGTAGTACGTGGGGCGGTCCGGTCAATCAGCCCCAGCATTTT
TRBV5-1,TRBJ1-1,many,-,CASSLLGTEAFF,TGTGCCAGCAGTTTATTGGGTACTGAAGCTTTCTTT
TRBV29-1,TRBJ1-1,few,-,CSVERVFF,TGCAGCGTTGAAAGGGTTTTCTTT
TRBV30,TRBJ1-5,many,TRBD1,CAWSVGQAYQPQHF,TGTGCCTGGAGTGTAGGACAGGCCTATCAGCCCCAGCATTTT
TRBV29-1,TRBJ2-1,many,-,CSVEFLLNYNEQFF,TGCAGCGTTGAATTTTTGTTGAACTACAATGAGCAGTTCTTC